The 24 T cell receptor beta chains given below trace back to one sample, sequenced in a study of response to subunit inactivated influenza vaccine. TCRdb re-derived calls from the RT-PCR reads in MiXCR, one entry per CDR3 protein. The table has approximately 160,000 distinct CDR3 sequences, roughly a tenth seen once. Sequenced material: CD8+ T cells sorted from PBMCs, taken less than 25 months after vaccination. Receptors were obtained from a man aged 50-75 years who received an inactivated influenza vaccine.

The chain joins TRBV12-3 or TRBV12-4 to TRBJ2-1, with TRBD2 identical over 14 bases. J gave up 8 bases and V 6 bases, and 3 bases lay outside the gene matches. CDR3 length equals 14 residues. CDR3 nucleotide sequence: TGTGCCAGCAGGGGGACTAGCGGGAGCCATGAGCAGTTCTTC. This gives the protein CASRGTSGSHEQFF.

This clonotype was seen at least ten times. The genes are TRBV4-3 and TRBJ2-1, with a possible D match to TRBD1 (6 bases). CDR3 length: 15 residues. CDR1 and CDR2 from the germline V gene are LGHNA and YSLEER. V lost 1 base, J lost 4 bases, and 11 bases lay in between. DNA for the CDR3: TGCGCCAGCAGCCAAGGGACAGCGGATTACAATGAGCAGTTCTTC. Protein: CASSQGTADYNEQFF.

This chain joins TRBV5-1 and TRBJ2-1, with D perhaps TRBD1 or TRBD2 (5 bases each). The V gene lost 0 bases and the J gene lost 4 bases, with 14 bases spanning the gap. Germline V gives CDR1 SGHRS, CDR2 YFSETQ. The CDR3 consists of 16 residues. CDR3 nucleotide sequence: TGCGCCAGCAGCTTGGGGCCGTTTGAGGGGTACAATGAGCAGTTCTTC. This sequence encodes CASSLGPFEGYNEQFF.

There are many counts of this clonotype. The chain recombines TRBV28 with TRBJ2-7; TRBD1 matches at 7 bases. CDR1 and CDR2 (germline): MDHEN, SYDVKM. The CDR3 is 16 residues long. Trimming took 1 base from V and 2 from J; bases not matched to a gene: 8. The chain's CDR3 is CASSLLGTAVAYEQYF. CDR3 coding DNA: TGTGCCAGCAGTTTATTAGGGACAGCTGTGGCCTACGAGCAGTACTTC.

This clonotype showed up just a few times. The chain recombines TRBV4-3 with TRBJ2-1; D not resolved. The germline CDR1 and CDR2 sequences are LGHNA and YSLEER. This CDR3 spans 13 amino acids. V was clipped by 0 bases and J by 6 bases, with 6 bases between them. DNA of the CDR3: TGCGCCAGCAGCCAAGATTCTTTCAATGAGCAGTTCTTC. It yields the protein CASSQDSFNEQFF.

There are many counts of this clonotype. The chain recombines TRBV5-1 with TRBJ2-3, with TRBD1 identical over 7 bases. The CDR3 consists of 14 residues. V was pared by 5 bases and J by 0 bases, with 3 bases of the junction left unmatched. Germline CDR1 and CDR2: SGHRS and YFSETQ. This CDR3 is CASRWDSSTDTQYF. The CDR3 DNA sequence: TGCGCCAGCAGGTGGGACAGTAGCACAGATACGCAGTATTTT.

This chain uses TRBV6-5 with TRBJ2-6; no clear D gene. CDR3 length: 16 amino acids. Looked up from germline, CDR1 is MNHEY and CDR2 is SVGAGI. V lost 0 bases, J lost 0 bases, and 6 bases lay in between. CDR3 coding DNA: TGTGCCAGCAGTTACTCCATTACCTCTGGGGCCAACGTCCTGACTTTC. Protein: CASSYSITSGANVLTF.

The CDR3 nucleotides read TGTGCCAGCAGTGAAGATGGGGAGTGGGGGGCCTTCTACGAGCAGTACTTC. Translation gives CASSEDGEWGAFYEQYF. V and J are TRBV6-1 and TRBJ2-7; D might be TRBD1 or TRBD2, each matching 6 bases. The CDR3 is made up of 17 amino acids. With 1 base removed from V and 3 bases from J, the gap between germline ends came to 19 bases. Germline V lookup: CDR1 MNHNS, CDR2 SASEGT.

There are many counts of this clonotype. The genes are TRBV5-1 and TRBJ1-1; 7 positions agree with TRBD1. The germline CDR1 and CDR2 sequences are SGHRS and YFSETQ. J gave up 11 bases and V 0 bases, and 7 bases lay outside the gene matches. This CDR3 spans 13 amino acids. CDR3 DNA sequence: TGCGCCAGCAGCTTGGTCCAGGGGGACTGGGCTTTCTTT. Translated, it gives CASSLVQGDWAFF.

This clonotype was observed a few times. This chain uses TRBV20-1 with TRBJ1-1; a weak D match, TRBD1 (5 bases). CDR1 DFQATT and CDR2 SNEGSKA come from the germline V gene (reference sequence). The CDR3 loop spans 15 amino acids. V lost 0 bases, J lost 1 base, and 12 bases lay in between. The CDR3 DNA reads as TGCAGTGCTAGAGATATTGGGGGTTGGAACACTGAAGCTTTCTTT. The encoded protein is CSARDIGGWNTEAFF.

This clonotype showed up just a few times. The chain links TRBV2 to TRBJ1-5; D gene ambiguous. Per the germline V gene, CDR1 is SNHLY and CDR2 is FYNNEI. CDR3 size: 15 residues. The ends were cut back, 3 bases at V and 0 bases at J, with 9 bases in the middle. The CDR3: CASSEAAYSNQPQHF. CDR3 DNA: TGTGCCAGCAGTGAGGCAGCCTATAGCAATCAGCCCCAGCATTTT.

The rearrangement links TRBV15 to TRBJ2-3; D is undetermined. The CDR3 extends over 13 amino acids. Germline assignment: CDR1 LNHNV and CDR2 YYDKDF (reference sequence). Trimming left V 0 bases short and J 6 bases short, with 7 bases between. CDR3 sequence: CATSRDTTDTQYF. CDR3 bases: TGTGCCACCAGCAGAGACACTACGGATACGCAGTATTTT.

This clonotype was observed at least ten times. The gene calls are TRBV28 and TRBJ2-1; 12 bases are a match to TRBD2. Trimming removed 7 bases from V and 6 bases from J; junction bases left unmatched: 7. The CDR3 contains 15 residues. Germline V gene data show CDR1 as MDHEN and CDR2 as SYDVKM. The CDR3 reads CASKPGLAGFNEQFF. CDR3 bases: TGTGCCAGCAAACCAGGACTAGCGGGATTCAATGAGCAGTTCTTC. Filled out from reference TRBV28 and TRBJ2-1, the complete variable domain reads DVKVTQSSRYLVKRTGEKVFLECVQDMDHENMFWYRQDPGLGLRLIYFSYDVKMKEKGDIPEGYSVSREKKERFSLILESASTNQTSMYLCASKPGLAGFNEQFFGPGTRLTVL.

This clonotype turned up a few times. The genes are TRBV12-3 or TRBV12-4 and TRBJ1-1; 9 bases align to TRBD1. The V gene end was trimmed by 4 bases and the J gene end by 5 bases; junction bases not matched to a gene: 8. The CDR3 is 15 amino acids. The CDR3: CASSSDWTGETEAFF. The CDR3 nucleotides are TGTGCCAGCAGTTCGGACTGGACAGGGGAGACTGAAGCTTTCTTT.

This clonotype has at least ten counts. The gene calls are TRBV11-2 and TRBJ2-7; 9 bases match TRBD2. Looked up from germline, CDR1 is SGHAT and CDR2 is FQNNGV. CDR3 length: 14 residues. V was clipped by 5 bases and J by 6 bases; unmatched bases: 8. CDR3 in amino acids: CASSPISGSGEQYF. The CDR3 region has the DNA TGTGCCAGCAGCCCCATTAGCGGGAGCGGCGAGCAGTACTTC.

The V call is TRBV5-1, the J call TRBJ2-7; 10 positions match TRBD1. The CDR3 has 16 residues. In germline, CDR1 is SGHRS, CDR2 YFSETQ. Trimming removed 0 bases from V and 3 bases from J; junction bases left unmatched: 6. The CDR3 region has the DNA TGCGCCAGCAGCTTGGGAACGGGACAGGGGAGCTACGAGCAGTACTTC. Translated, it gives CASSLGTGQGSYEQYF.

This clonotype has more than one count but fewer than ten. This chain links TRBV7-9 with TRBJ1-1; TRBD1 agrees at 9 bases. The CDR3 runs 15 residues. Germline-derived CDR1 and CDR2 are SEHNR and FQNEAQ (reference sequence). J was trimmed by 5 bases and V by 0 bases; bases with no gene match: 4. The CDR3 bases are TGTGCCAGCAGCTTAGCGGGGACAGGGAAAACTGAAGCTTTCTTT. Its translation: CASSLAGTGKTEAFF. Drawing the rest from reference TRBV7-9 and TRBJ1-1, the complete variable domain is DTGVSQNPRHKITKRGQNVTFRCDPISEHNRLYWYRQTLGQGPEFLTYFQNEAQLEKSRLLSDRFSAERPKGSFSTLEIQRTEQGDSAMYLCASSLAGTGKTEAFFGQGTRLTVV.

The rearrangement uses TRBV12-3 or TRBV12-4 and TRBJ1-5, with 7 nucleotides matching TRBD1. V was clipped by 8 bases and J by 0 bases; unmatched bases: 4. The length of the CDR3 is 14 residues. The CDR3 loop is CASEGANSNQPQHF. The CDR3 nucleotides read TGTGCCAGCGAGGGGGCTAATAGCAATCAGCCCCAGCATTTT.

This clonotype was seen many times. The chain joins TRBV5-6 to TRBJ2-7, with D perhaps TRBD1 (6 bases). V lost 0 bases and J 1 base, leaving 8 bases between the germline ends. The germline gives CDR1 SGHDT, CDR2 YYEEEE. The CDR3 runs to 14 residues. The CDR3 is CASSLGTVSYEQYF. CDR3 sequence (DNA): TGTGCCAGCAGCTTGGGGACAGTGTCCTACGAGCAGTACTTC. Based on the CDR3 plus reference TRBV5-6 and TRBJ2-7, the full variable domain is DAGVTQSPTHLIKTRGQQVTLRCSPKSGHDTVSWYQQALGQGPQFIFQYYEEEERQRGNFPDRFSGHQFPNYSSELNVNALLLGDSALYLCASSLGTVSYEQYFGPGTRLTVT.

This clonotype was counted ten times or more. CDR3 residues: CASSLAVRPETQYF. The CDR3 DNA sequence: TGTGCCAGCAGTTTAGCGGTTCGCCCCGAGACCCAGTACTTC. This chain joins TRBV12-3 or TRBV12-4 and TRBJ2-5; unclear D gene. V lost 0 bases and J 5 bases, leaving 10 bases between the germline ends. The CDR3 contains 14 residues.

The CDR3 loop is CSVATSGVTDTQYF. The CDR3 nucleotides are TGCAGCGTTGCAACTAGCGGGGTGACAGATACGCAGTATTTT. The chain uses TRBV29-1 and TRBJ2-3, with 10 bases fitting TRBD2. CDR3 length equals 14 residues. The V and J ends lost 4 bases and 3 bases, in that order; junction bases with no gene match: 4. CDR1 and CDR2 from the germline V gene are SQVTM and ANQGSEA.

This clonotype was counted many times. The chain recombines TRBV3-1 with TRBJ2-3, with 9 bases that match TRBD2. V trimming: 3 bases; J trimming: 6 bases; junction bases outside the gene matches: 10. The CDR3 has 16 amino acids. Germline CDR1 and CDR2: LGHDT and YNNKEL (reference sequence). CDR3 DNA: TGTGCCAGCAGCCAGGTGGCGGGAGGGTACCTTGATACGCAGTATTTT. The encoded protein is CASSQVAGGYLDTQYF.

This chain joins TRBV6-1 and TRBJ2-5, with D unresolved. CDR1 is MNHNS and CDR2 is SASEGT in the germline V gene. Trimming took 6 bases from V and 3 from J, leaving 14 bases between them. This CDR3 is 14 amino acids long. The CDR3 DNA sequence: TGTGCCAGCAGCTCCGACGGTCTGGAAGAGACCCAGTACTTC. This encodes CASSSDGLEETQYF.

This clonotype was seen a few times. CDR3 sequence: CASSPPLVHEQYF. The CDR3 DNA reads TGTGCCAGCAGCCCACCACTAGTCCACGAGCAGTACTTC. This chain connects TRBV7-9 to TRBJ2-7; D is possibly TRBD2 (5 bases). This CDR3 has 13 amino acids. Germline lookup yields CDR1 SEHNR and CDR2 FQNEAQ (reference sequence). Between the trimmed V and J ends, which lost 5 bases and 5 bases, there was a span of 13 bases.